This T cell receptor (beta chain) was sequenced during a study of cytomegalovirus exposure and HLA in healthy donors. PCR involved 60 Vbeta and 13 Jbeta primers. TCRdb keeps only in-frame clones here, not all; method: immunoSEQ multiplex PCR. The sample consists of about 160,000 clones, over 70% of them appearing once. Turning to this clone: Its antigen is currently unknown.

Whole-study findings and limits: Earlier results showed most TCR beta V segments being productive about 87% or about 30% of the time. As immune exposure information, only CMV serostatus was available.

Germline-derived CDR1 and CDR2 are SGHDN and FVKESK. V trimming: 4 bases; J trimming: 3 bases; junction bases outside the gene matches: 12. This CDR3 contains 18 residues. The receptor comes from a male donor in good health and CMV-seropositive. This chain joins TRBV14 and TRBJ2-1; TRBD2 matches 10 bases. Material: PBMCs. CDR3 region: CASSRFRTSGDRYNEQFF. The CDR3 coding sequence is TGTGCCAGCAGCCGATTCAGGACTAGCGGAGACCGCTACAATGAGCAGTTCTTC.